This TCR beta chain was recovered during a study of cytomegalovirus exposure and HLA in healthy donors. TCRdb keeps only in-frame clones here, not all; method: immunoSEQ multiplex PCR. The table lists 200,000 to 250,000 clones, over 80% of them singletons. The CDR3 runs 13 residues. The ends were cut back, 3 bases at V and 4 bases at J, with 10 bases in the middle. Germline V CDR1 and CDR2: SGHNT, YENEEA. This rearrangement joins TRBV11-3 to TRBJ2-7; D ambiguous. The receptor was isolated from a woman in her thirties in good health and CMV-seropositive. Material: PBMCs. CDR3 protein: CASSLRIGYEQYF. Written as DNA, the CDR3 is TGTGCCAGCAGCTTGCGGATTGGGTACGAGCAGTACTTC.